These 10 T cell receptor beta chains came from one sample sequenced in a study of cytotoxic CD8 clonotypes in ibrutinib-treated CLL. Generated by immunoSEQ multiplex PCR, the TCRdb table keeps only in-frame clones and is missing some. The sample records about 130,000 clones, approximately 80% being singletons. Sequencing was performed on PBMCs, taken after 24 months of ibrutinib treatment. These receptors were collected from a human donor with chronic lymphocytic leukemia.

This sequence joins TRBV6-6 and TRBJ1-6; 9 positions match TRBD1. Per the germline V gene, CDR1 is MNHNY and CDR2 is SVGAGI (reference sequence). V lost 5 bases to trimming and J lost 18 bases; unmatched junction nucleotides: 11. CDR3 length: 13 amino acids. CDR3 residues: CASSTAPGQGSHF. CDR3 DNA sequence: TGTGCCAGCAGTACAGCCCCGGGACAGGGCTCCCACTTT.

The rearrangement uses TRBV6-1 and TRBJ1-2; D gene unclear. V was clipped by 1 base and J by 4 bases, with 10 bases between them. In germline, CDR1 is MNHNS, CDR2 SASEGT. This CDR3 is 14 amino acids long. The CDR3 DNA follows: TGTGCCAGCAGTGAAGGAGACGGAATCTATGGCTACACCTTC. Its translation: CASSEGDGIYGYTF.

This clone appeared a few times. The chain uses TRBV9 and TRBJ1-5; D is ambiguous. Germline assignment: CDR1 SGDLS and CDR2 YYNGEE. Trimming shortened V by 0 bases and J by 6 bases, and 7 bases separated the two germline ends. This CDR3 spans 13 amino acids. The CDR3 reads CASSVAGVQPQHF. The CDR3 coding sequence is TGTGCCAGCAGCGTAGCTGGGGTTCAGCCCCAGCATTTT.

This clone was detected only once. The chain couples TRBV9 to TRBJ2-3; D call uncertain. V was trimmed by 0 bases and J by 6 bases, leaving 5 bases between them. Germline CDR1 SGDLS, CDR2 YYNGEE. This CDR3 contains 12 residues. The CDR3 spells CASSVAGDTQYF. Here the CDR3 DNA reads TGTGCCAGCAGCGTAGCAGGCGATACGCAGTATTTT.

The chain is built from TRBV10-3 and TRBJ1-1; no definite D call. V was pared by 3 bases and J by 4 bases, with 9 bases between. Germline V gene sequence: CDR1 ENHRY, CDR2 SYGVKD. This CDR3 has 13 residues. This chain's CDR3 is CAISDTGSTEAFF. CDR3 bases: TGTGCCATCAGTGATACGGGGAGCACTGAAGCTTTCTTT.

The gene calls are TRBV28 and TRBJ1-2; D ambiguous. Trimming took 5 bases from V and 7 from J, leaving 8 bases between them. This CDR3 is built from 11 residues. Germline V gives CDR1 MDHEN, CDR2 SYDVKM. CDR3 coding DNA: TGTGCCAGCAGTATAAAGCGTGGCTACACCTTC. It yields the protein CASSIKRGYTF.

The V call is TRBV13, the J call TRBJ1-3, with D unclear. Trimming took 3 bases from V and 0 from J, leaving 9 bases between them. The germline gives CDR1 PRHDT, CDR2 FYEKMQ (reference sequence). The CDR3 extends over 15 amino acids. The CDR3 protein is CASSFGSLSGNTIYF. In DNA, the CDR3 is TGTGCCAGCAGCTTTGGCTCACTCTCTGGAAACACCATATATTTT.

This clone was seen once. The CDR3: CASSYQRGTYNEQFF. The CDR3 bases are TGTGCCAGCAGCTATCAGCGGGGGACTTACAATGAGCAGTTCTTC. This rearrangement joins TRBV11-2 to TRBJ2-1, with 8 bases identical to TRBD2. This CDR3 spans 15 amino acids. CDR1 is SGHAT, CDR2 FQNNGV, per germline. The V segment lost 4 bases and the J segment 4 bases; nucleotides outside the gene matches: 6.

The chain carries TRBV2 and TRBJ2-2; no definite D call. V lost 1 base and J lost 8, with 14 bases in between. This CDR3 has 15 amino acids. The V gene's germline CDR1 is SNHLY and CDR2 FYNNEI. CDR3 region: CASSEVQKRAGELFF. Here the CDR3 DNA reads TGTGCCAGCAGTGAAGTTCAAAAAAGAGCGGGGGAGCTGTTTTTT.

This sequence joins TRBV6-6 and TRBJ1-6; the D is unclear. CDR3 length: 12 residues. The germline V gene encodes CDR1 MNHNY and CDR2 SVGAGI (reference sequence). The V end was cut by 3 bases, the J end by 9 bases, with 6 bases between. DNA for the CDR3: TGTGCCAGCAGTTATTCGGGTTCACCCCTCCACTTT. Encoded protein: CASSYSGSPLHF.